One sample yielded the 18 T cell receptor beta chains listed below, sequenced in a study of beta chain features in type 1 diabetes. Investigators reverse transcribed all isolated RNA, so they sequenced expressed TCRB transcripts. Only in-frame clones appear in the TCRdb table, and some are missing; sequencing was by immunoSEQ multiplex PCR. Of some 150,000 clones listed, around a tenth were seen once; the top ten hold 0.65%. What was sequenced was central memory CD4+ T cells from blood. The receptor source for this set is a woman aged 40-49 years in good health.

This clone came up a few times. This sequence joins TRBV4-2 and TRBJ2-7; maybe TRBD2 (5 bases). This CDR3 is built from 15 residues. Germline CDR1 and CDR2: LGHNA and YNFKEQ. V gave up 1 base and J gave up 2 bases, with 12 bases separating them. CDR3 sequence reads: CASSQGISGTYEQYF. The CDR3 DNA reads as TGTGCCAGCAGCCAAGGGATATCCGGGACCTACGAGCAGTACTTC.

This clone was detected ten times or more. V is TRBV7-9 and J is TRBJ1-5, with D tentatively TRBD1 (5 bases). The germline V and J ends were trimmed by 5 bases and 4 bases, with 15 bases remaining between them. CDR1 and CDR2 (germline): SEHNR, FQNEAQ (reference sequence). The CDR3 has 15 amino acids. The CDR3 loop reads CASSPPGGRNQPQHF. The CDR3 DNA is TGTGCCAGCAGCCCACCGGGGGGTCGGAATCAGCCCCAGCATTTT.

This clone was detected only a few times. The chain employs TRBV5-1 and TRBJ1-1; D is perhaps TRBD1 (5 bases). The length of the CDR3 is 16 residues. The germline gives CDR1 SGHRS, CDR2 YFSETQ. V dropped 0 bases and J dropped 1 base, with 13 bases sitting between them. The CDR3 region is CASSLVVNGGNTEAFF. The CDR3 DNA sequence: TGCGCCAGCAGCTTGGTCGTAAACGGGGGGAACACTGAAGCTTTCTTT.

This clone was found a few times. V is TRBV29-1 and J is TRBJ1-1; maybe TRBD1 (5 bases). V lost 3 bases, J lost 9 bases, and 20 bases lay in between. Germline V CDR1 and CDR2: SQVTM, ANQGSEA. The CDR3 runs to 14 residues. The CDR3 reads CSVDGGARRNQAFF. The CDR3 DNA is TGCAGCGTTGATGGCGGGGCACGGCGGAATCAAGCTTTCTTT.

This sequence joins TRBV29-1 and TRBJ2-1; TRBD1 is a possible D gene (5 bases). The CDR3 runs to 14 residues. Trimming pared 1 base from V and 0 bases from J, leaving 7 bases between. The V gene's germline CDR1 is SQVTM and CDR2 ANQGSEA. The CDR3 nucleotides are TGCAGCGTTGAAGGGGGCAGCTCCTACAATGAGCAGTTCTTC. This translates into CSVEGGSSYNEQFF.

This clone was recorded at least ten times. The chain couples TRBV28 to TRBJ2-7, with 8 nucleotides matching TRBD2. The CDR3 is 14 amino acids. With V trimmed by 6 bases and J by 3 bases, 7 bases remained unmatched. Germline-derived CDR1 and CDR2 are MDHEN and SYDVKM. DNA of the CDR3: TGTGCCAGCAGACCGGGAGGGGGTGGCTACGAGCAGTACTTC. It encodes CASRPGGGGYEQYF.

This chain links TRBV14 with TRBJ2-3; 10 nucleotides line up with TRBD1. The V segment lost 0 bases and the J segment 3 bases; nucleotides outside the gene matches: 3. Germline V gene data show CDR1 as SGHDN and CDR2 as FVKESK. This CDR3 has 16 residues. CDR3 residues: CASSQERQGATDTQYF. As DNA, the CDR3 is TGTGCCAGCAGCCAAGAGCGACAGGGGGCAACAGATACGCAGTATTTT.

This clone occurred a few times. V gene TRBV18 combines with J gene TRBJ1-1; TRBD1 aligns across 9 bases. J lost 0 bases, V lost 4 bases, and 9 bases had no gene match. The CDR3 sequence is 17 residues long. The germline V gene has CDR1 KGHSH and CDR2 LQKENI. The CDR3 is CASSLYRDRDLNTEAFF. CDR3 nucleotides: TGTGCCAGCTCACTTTACCGGGACAGGGATTTGAACACTGAAGCTTTCTTT.

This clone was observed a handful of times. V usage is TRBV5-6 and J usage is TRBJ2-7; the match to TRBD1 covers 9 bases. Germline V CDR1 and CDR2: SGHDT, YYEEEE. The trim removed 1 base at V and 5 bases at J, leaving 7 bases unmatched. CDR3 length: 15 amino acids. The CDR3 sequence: CASSLLGTGSHEQYF. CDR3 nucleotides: TGTGCCAGCAGCTTGTTAGGGACAGGGTCCCACGAGCAGTACTTC.

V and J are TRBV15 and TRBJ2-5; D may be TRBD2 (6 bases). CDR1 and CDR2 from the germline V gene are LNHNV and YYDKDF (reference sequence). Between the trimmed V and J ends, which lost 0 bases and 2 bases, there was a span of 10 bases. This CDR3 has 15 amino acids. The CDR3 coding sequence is TGTGCCACCAGCAGAGATCGGGGGTGGCAAGAGACCCAGTACTTC. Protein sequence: CATSRDRGWQETQYF.

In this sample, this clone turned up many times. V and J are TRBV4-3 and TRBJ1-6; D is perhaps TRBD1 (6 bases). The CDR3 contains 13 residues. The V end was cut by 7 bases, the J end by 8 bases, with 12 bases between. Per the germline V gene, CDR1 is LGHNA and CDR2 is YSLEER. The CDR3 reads CASTQDRHSPLHF. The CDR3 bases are TGCGCCAGCACCCAGGACAGACATTCACCCCTCCACTTT.

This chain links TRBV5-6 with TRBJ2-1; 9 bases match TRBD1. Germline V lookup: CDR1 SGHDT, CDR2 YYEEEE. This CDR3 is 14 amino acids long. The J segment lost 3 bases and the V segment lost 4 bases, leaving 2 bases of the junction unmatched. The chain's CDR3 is CASSGTGLYNEQFF. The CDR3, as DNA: TGTGCCAGCAGCGGGACAGGGCTCTACAATGAGCAGTTCTTC.

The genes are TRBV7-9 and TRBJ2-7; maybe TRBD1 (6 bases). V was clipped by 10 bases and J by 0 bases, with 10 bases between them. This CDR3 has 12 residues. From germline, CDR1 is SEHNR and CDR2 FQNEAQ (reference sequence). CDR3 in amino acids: CATQQGSYEQYF. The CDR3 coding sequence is TGTGCCACCCAACAGGGCTCCTACGAGCAGTACTTC. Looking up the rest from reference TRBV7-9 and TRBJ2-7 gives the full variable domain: DTGVSQNPRHKITKRGQNVTFRCDPISEHNRLYWYRQTLGQGPEFLTYFQNEAQLEKSRLLSDRFSAERPKGSFSTLEIQRTEQGDSAMYLCATQQGSYEQYFGPGTRLTVT.

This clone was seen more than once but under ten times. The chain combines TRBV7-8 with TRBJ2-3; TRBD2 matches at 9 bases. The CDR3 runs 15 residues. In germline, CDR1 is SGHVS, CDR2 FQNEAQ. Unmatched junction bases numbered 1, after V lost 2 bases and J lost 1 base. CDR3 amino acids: CASSLSGGRTDTQYF. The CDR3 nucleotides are TGTGCCAGCAGCTTAAGCGGGGGGCGCACAGATACGCAGTATTTT.

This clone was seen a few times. This CDR3 is CASIRSTGQGRSMIGYTF. The CDR3 region has the DNA TGTGCCAGTATAAGGAGCACTGGACAGGGGAGATCGATGATCGGCTACACCTTC. The gene calls are TRBV19 and TRBJ1-2; 9 bases match TRBD1. Germline V CDR1 and CDR2: LNHDA, SQIVND (reference sequence). With V trimmed by 7 bases and J by 8 bases, 23 bases remained unmatched. The CDR3 consists of 18 residues. Drawing the rest from reference TRBV19 and TRBJ1-2, the complete variable domain is DGGITQSPKYLFRKEGQNVTLSCEQNLNHDAMYWYRQDPGQGLRLIYYSQIVNDFQKGDIAEGYSVSREKKESFPLTVTSAQKNPTAFYLCASIRSTGQGRSMIGYTFGSGTRLTVV.

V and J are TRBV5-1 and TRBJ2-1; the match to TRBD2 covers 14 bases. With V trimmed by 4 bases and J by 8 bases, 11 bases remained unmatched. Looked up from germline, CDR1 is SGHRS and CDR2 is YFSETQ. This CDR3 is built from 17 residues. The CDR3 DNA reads TGCGCCAGCAGCCCCCGGGGACTAGCGGGGGTCATCGATGAGCAGTTCTTC. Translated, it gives CASSPRGLAGVIDEQFF.

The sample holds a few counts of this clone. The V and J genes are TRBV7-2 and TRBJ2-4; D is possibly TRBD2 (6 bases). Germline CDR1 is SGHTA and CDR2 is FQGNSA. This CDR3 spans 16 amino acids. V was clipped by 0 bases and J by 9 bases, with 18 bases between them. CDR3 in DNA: TGTGCCAGCAGCTTAGCGGATCGATGGCAGGGAGGCATTCAGTACTTC. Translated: CASSLADRWQGGIQYF.

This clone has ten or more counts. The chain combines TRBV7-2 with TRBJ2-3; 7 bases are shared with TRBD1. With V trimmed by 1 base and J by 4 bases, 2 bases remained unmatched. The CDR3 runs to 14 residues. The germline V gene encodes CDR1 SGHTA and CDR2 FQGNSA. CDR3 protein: CASSLGGGADTQYF. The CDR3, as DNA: TGTGCCAGCAGCTTAGGAGGGGGCGCAGATACGCAGTATTTT.